This T cell receptor (beta chain) stems from a study of T-cell memory formation after mild COVID-19. Germline CDR1 is SEHNR and CDR2 is FQNEAQ (reference sequence). The CDR3 is made up of 16 amino acids. Trimming took 5 bases from V and 6 from J; bases not matched to a gene: 13. Using its own MiXCR run on the 5' RACE reads, TCRdb lists one record per CDR3 protein. The repertoire has roughly 610,000 distinct CDR3 sequences, 15% to 20% of them found once; the top ten carry roughly 8%. The sequencing sample was made of PBMCs or a T cell subset sorted from them (not recorded which). The receptor was derived from an adult woman who had mild COVID-19 (a few samples of this study predate the infection). Cell type and time point are not known. The V call is TRBV7-9, the J call TRBJ2-1; 7 bases map to TRBD2. The CDR3 coding sequence is TGTGCCAGCAGCCCCGCCCAGATGTGGGGGGGCAATGAGCAGTTCTTC. Translated, it gives CASSPAQMWGGNEQFF.